This passage covers 17 T cell receptor beta chains from one sample sequenced in a study of graft-versus-host responses after intestinal transplantation. Profiling relied on immunoSEQ multiplex PCR, and the TCRdb table lists in-frame clones only, not all of them. This sample has over 15,000 clones, with roughly 80% found just once. The sample here was PBMCs, taken 14 days after transplant. These receptors originate from a human patient who received an intestinal transplant, so some T cells may come from the graft donor.

The chain employs TRBV4-1 and TRBJ2-2; 7 bases line up with TRBD1. Trimming removed 3 bases from V and 1 base from J; junction bases left unmatched: 5. Germline assignment: CDR1 MGHRA and CDR2 YSYEKL. The CDR3 loop spans 16 amino acids. CDR3 amino acids: CASSQFSGGNTGELFF. As DNA, the CDR3 is TGCGCCAGCAGCCAGTTCTCAGGGGGGAACACCGGGGAGCTGTTTTTT.

The chain is built from TRBV5-1 and TRBJ2-7; D possibly corresponds to TRBD2 (5 bases). The V end lost 2 bases, the J end lost 6 bases, and 9 bases lay between the germline ends. Germline V gene lookup returns CDR1 SGHRS and CDR2 YFSETQ. CDR3 length: 12 residues. CDR3 sequence reads: CASSLLVGEQYF. In DNA form, the CDR3 reads TGCGCCAGCAGCTTACTAGTCGGCGAGCAGTACTTC.

The rearrangement links TRBV7-2 to TRBJ2-3; 7 bases are shared with TRBD2. CDR1 SGHTA and CDR2 FQGNSA come from the germline V gene. J lost 5 bases, V lost 5 bases, and 13 bases had no gene match. The CDR3 totals 16 residues. CDR3 residues: CASSTDGAGVRDTQYF. The CDR3 DNA follows: TGTGCCAGCAGCACCGACGGGGCGGGAGTCAGAGATACGCAGTATTTT.

The chain couples TRBV7-9 to TRBJ2-1; 12 nucleotides agree with TRBD2. Germline V gene data show CDR1 as SEHNR and CDR2 as FQNEAQ (reference sequence). J was trimmed by 0 bases and V by 5 bases; bases with no gene match: 11. The CDR3 is 19 residues long. The CDR3: CASSPTSGGSQASYNEQFF. The CDR3 nucleotides read TGTGCCAGCAGCCCGACTAGCGGGGGATCCCAGGCCTCCTACAATGAGCAGTTCTTC.

This rearrangement joins TRBV6-5 to TRBJ2-3; 9 bases map to TRBD1. Per the germline V gene, CDR1 is MNHEY and CDR2 is SVGAGI. This CDR3 spans 14 amino acids. J lost 3 bases, V lost 7 bases, and 5 bases had no gene match. The DNA for the CDR3 is TGTGCCAGCACCCGGGACAGGGTGACAGATACGCAGTATTTT. It is translated as CASTRDRVTDTQYF.

The chain combines TRBV21-1 with TRBJ1-4. TRBV21-1 is designated a pseudogene. The CDR3 spans 17 residues. CDR3 nucleotide sequence: TGTGCCAGCAGCAAAGTAGCAGGTCTCGACCGAAATGAAAAACTGTTTTTT. It codes for CASSKVAGLDRNEKLFF.

The V and J genes are TRBV19 and TRBJ1-6; TRBD1 matches 7 bases. V lost 9 bases and J lost 12; bases outside the gene matches: 17. The length of the CDR3 is 15 residues. From germline, CDR1 is LNHDA and CDR2 SQIVND (reference sequence). In nucleotides, the CDR3 is TGTGCCAGCAGCACCCATCCGGACAGGCCTTTACCCCTCCACTTT. Its protein product is CASSTHPDRPLPLHF.

The CDR3 region is CASSDRVYEQYF. CDR3 coding DNA: TGTGCCAGCAGTGACAGGGTCTACGAGCAGTACTTC. V usage is TRBV6-1 and J usage is TRBJ2-7, with D possibly TRBD1 on 5 matching bases. Per germline, CDR1 MNHNS and CDR2 SASEGT. V was trimmed by 3 bases and J by 3 bases, leaving 6 bases between them. The CDR3 extends over 12 amino acids.

The chain employs TRBV5-4 and TRBJ1-6; D unresolved. This CDR3 comprises 17 residues. Germline loops: CDR1 SGHNT, CDR2 YYREEE (reference sequence). Trimming cost V 8 bases and J 0 bases, with 18 bases left between them. The CDR3 loop reads CASGFGQDLSYNSPLHF. The CDR3 DNA reads TGTGCCAGTGGGTTCGGGCAGGACCTCTCCTATAATTCACCCCTCCACTTT.

The V and J genes are TRBV30 and TRBJ1-4; no definite D call. The germline V gene encodes CDR1 GTSNPN and CDR2 SVGIG (reference sequence). The CDR3 totals 13 residues. The V and J ends lost 1 base and 4 bases respectively, with 7 bases between them. The CDR3 loop is CAWSGGNNEKLFF. The CDR3 DNA sequence: TGTGCCTGGAGTGGGGGTAATAATGAAAAACTGTTTTTT.

The rearrangement links TRBV10-2 to TRBJ2-1; 7 bases fit TRBD1. The J segment lost 8 bases and the V segment lost 4 bases, leaving 2 bases of the junction unmatched. CDR1 WSHSY and CDR2 SAAADI come from the germline V gene. The CDR3 consists of 12 residues. The CDR3: CASSGTGDEQFF. CDR3 in DNA: TGCGCCAGCAGTGGAACAGGGGATGAGCAGTTCTTC.

The chain carries TRBV13 and TRBJ2-7; D call uncertain. The CDR3 spans 14 residues. Germline CDR1 is PRHDT and CDR2 is FYEKMQ (reference sequence). V dropped 4 bases and J dropped 6 bases, with 16 bases sitting between them. CDR3 in amino acids: CASSSSVTPIEQYF. The CDR3 nucleotides read TGTGCCAGCAGCTCCTCCGTGACCCCTATCGAGCAGTACTTC. Drawing the rest from reference TRBV13 and TRBJ2-7, the complete variable domain is AAGVIQSPRHLIKEKRETATLKCYPIPRHDTVYWYQQGPGQDPQFLISFYEKMQSDKGSIPDRFSAQQFSDYHSELNMSSLELGDSALYFCASSSSVTPIEQYFGPGTRLTVT.

The chain links TRBV6-6 to TRBJ1-5, with unresolved D. This CDR3 contains 13 residues. CDR1 is MNHNY, CDR2 SVGAGI, per germline (reference sequence). The V and J ends lost 0 bases and 5 bases respectively, with 5 bases between them. CDR3 DNA sequence: TGTGCCAGCAGTTACTCGACCGATCAGCCCCAGCATTTT. This encodes CASSYSTDQPQHF.

The chain carries TRBV19 and TRBJ2-2; 9 bases match TRBD1. Germline V gene sequence: CDR1 LNHDA, CDR2 SQIVND (reference sequence). This CDR3 is built from 13 residues. The V segment lost 11 bases and the J segment 7 bases; nucleotides outside the gene matches: 8. Here the CDR3 reads CAGSTGGLGELFF. Here the CDR3 DNA reads TGTGCCGGATCCACAGGGGGCCTCGGGGAGCTGTTTTTT.

The chain is built from TRBV5-5 and TRBJ2-5; D gene unclear. This CDR3 region has 13 residues. V was pared by 5 bases and J by 2 bases, with 10 bases between. CDR1 and CDR2 from the germline V gene are SGHKS and YYEKEE (reference sequence). CDR3 in amino acids: CASRGNPQETQYF. The CDR3 region has the DNA TGTGCCAGCAGGGGAAATCCACAAGAGACCCAGTACTTC.

J is TRBJ2-7 and V is TRBV7-9, with 7 nucleotides matching TRBD2. Germline V gene sequence: CDR1 SEHNR, CDR2 FQNEAQ (reference sequence). The V and J ends lost 1 base and 3 bases, in that order; junction bases with no gene match: 6. The CDR3 is 15 amino acids. DNA for the CDR3: TGTGCCAGCAGCTTAGGGCTAGCGGAACTCTACGAGCAGTACTTC. Its protein is CASSLGLAELYEQYF.

The chain recombines TRBV2 with TRBJ2-7, with 7 bases matching TRBD1. V shed 4 bases and J 2 bases; nucleotides not matched to a gene: 5. The V gene's germline CDR1 is SNHLY and CDR2 FYNNEI. The CDR3 is 14 residues long. This CDR3 reads CASSAGDSPYEQYF. The CDR3 nucleotides read TGTGCCAGCAGTGCAGGGGACAGTCCCTACGAGCAGTACTTC.